The 2 T cell receptor beta chains given below trace back to one sample, sequenced in a study of blood T cell repertoires in COVID-19. Data came from immunoSEQ multiplex PCR; TCRdb stores just in-frame clones and leaves some out. The sample includes 31,000 or so clones, nearly 90% of them seen just once. Material: peripheral blood. The receptors derive from a man between 60 and 75 years old with active COVID-19.

The rearrangement joins TRBV5-5 to TRBJ2-3; D not certain. Trimming stripped 0 bases from V and 7 bases from J, with 12 bases between. This CDR3 is 14 amino acids long. Germline-derived CDR1 and CDR2 are SGHKS and YYEKEE (reference sequence). CDR3: CASSLGGQTNTQYF. The CDR3, as DNA: TGTGCCAGCAGCTTGGGTGGGCAGACCAATACGCAGTATTTT.

CDR3 region: CATSKEVRDGLADTQYF. The CDR3, as DNA: TGTGCCACCAGCAAGGAGGTTAGGGATGGGTTAGCAGATACGCAGTATTTT. The chain carries TRBV15 and TRBJ2-3, with D maybe TRBD2 (5 bases). CDR3 length: 17 residues. V lost 4 bases to trimming and J lost 4 bases, with 21 bases between them. Germline V gives CDR1 LNHNV, CDR2 YYDKDF (reference sequence).